What follows is one T cell receptor (beta chain) and its context. Antigen: not known. 5'RACE template switching with UMIs generated TCR beta cDNA. Following a re-call of the 5' RACE reads, TCRdb has one entry per CDR3 protein and lacks DNA. The sample includes about 150,000 distinct CDR3 sequences. These data are taken from a study of T cells expressing NK-cell markers. Study in general: Sequencing of TCR beta repertoires drew on sorted CD3+CD56+NKG2C+, CD3+CD56+NKG2C- and CD3+CD56-NKG2C+ T cells. The eight sequenced donors comprised seven who were HCMV-seropositive and one who was seronegative.

Study findings and constraints: The CD3+CD56-NKG2C+ fraction was also led by these clonotypes in several donors.

This CDR3 comprises 15 residues. Germline lookup yields CDR1 SNHLY and CDR2 FYNNEI. The sequenced sample consisted of blood T cells: a sorted CD56 or NKG2C T cell subset, CD4+ or CD8+ T cells, or bulk PBMC T cells (not recorded which). The chain links TRBV2 to TRBJ2-3; TCRdb returns TRBD2, unconfirmable since there is no DNA. The clonotype comes from a man aged 18-70 years in good health. The CDR3 is CASRRDREDLDTQYF.